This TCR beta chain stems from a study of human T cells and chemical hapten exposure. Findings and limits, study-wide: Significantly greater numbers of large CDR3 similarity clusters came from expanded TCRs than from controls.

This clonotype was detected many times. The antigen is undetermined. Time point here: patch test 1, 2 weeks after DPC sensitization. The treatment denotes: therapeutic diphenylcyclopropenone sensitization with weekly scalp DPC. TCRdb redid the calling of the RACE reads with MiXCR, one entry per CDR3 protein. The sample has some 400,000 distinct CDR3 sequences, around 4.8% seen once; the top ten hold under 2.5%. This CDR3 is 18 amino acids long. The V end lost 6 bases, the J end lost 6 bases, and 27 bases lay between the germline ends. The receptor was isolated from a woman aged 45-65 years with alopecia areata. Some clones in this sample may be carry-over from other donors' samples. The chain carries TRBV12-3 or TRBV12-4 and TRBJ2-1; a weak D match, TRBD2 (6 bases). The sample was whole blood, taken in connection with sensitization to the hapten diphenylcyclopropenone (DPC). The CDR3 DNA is TGTGCCAGCAGCGCCTGGATGACCTCGGGACTCCGCGCCAATGAGCAGTTCTTC. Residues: CASSAWMTSGLRANEQFF.